These 14 T cell receptor beta chains came from one sample sequenced in a study of T cell responses to AZD1222 COVID-19 vaccine. Sequencing was performed with immunoSEQ multiplex PCR; in TCRdb, only in-frame clones are kept and a portion is missing. The sample records 110,000 to 150,000 clones, 85% to 90% being singletons. The sample was peripheral blood, taken on day 0 of AZD1222 vaccination. The receptors were sampled from an adult in good health.

The chain employs TRBV12-5 and TRBJ1-2; no definite D call. The germline CDR1 and CDR2 sequences are LGHNT and FRNRAP. Between the trimmed V and J ends, which lost 3 bases and 2 bases, there was a span of 4 bases. The CDR3 contains 12 residues. For the CDR3, the DNA is TGTGCTAGTGGTTTCCAAAACTATGGCTACACCTTC. This gives the protein CASGFQNYGYTF.

The chain has TRBV7-2 and TRBJ2-5, with D tentatively TRBD2 (7 bases). This CDR3 is built from 16 residues. V was shortened by 1 base and J by 5 bases, with 17 bases between the two germline ends. CDR1 is SGHTA and CDR2 is FQGNSA in the germline V gene. CDR3 residues: CASSLVGGASSETQYF. CDR3 sequence (DNA): TGTGCCAGCAGCTTAGTTGGGGGGGCCTCGTCCGAGACCCAGTACTTC.

This sequence joins TRBV5-1 and TRBJ2-1; 8 nucleotides agree with TRBD1. Germline V lookup: CDR1 SGHRS, CDR2 YFSETQ. The J segment lost 5 bases and the V segment lost 4 bases, leaving 8 bases of the junction unmatched. This CDR3 comprises 15 residues. The CDR3 DNA follows: TGCGCCAGCAGCCGGGGGACAGGCGATAACAATGAGCAGTTCTTC. This gives the protein CASSRGTGDNNEQFF.

This chain links TRBV3-1 (or the pseudogene TRBV3-2) with TRBJ1-1, with 7 bases that match TRBD1. The trim removed 3 bases at V and 5 bases at J, leaving 9 bases unmatched. This CDR3 comprises 15 residues. CDR1 LGHDT and CDR2 YNNKEL come from the germline V gene (reference sequence). This CDR3 is CASSQPAGGWTEAFF. The CDR3 DNA follows: TGTGCCAGCAGCCAGCCAGCAGGGGGTTGGACTGAAGCTTTCTTT.

The rearrangement links TRBV28 to TRBJ1-1, with D hard to call. This CDR3 is 14 amino acids long. Germline V gene data show CDR1 as MDHEN and CDR2 as SYDVKM. The V gene lost 3 bases and the J gene lost 0 bases, with 8 bases spanning the gap. CDR3 DNA sequence: TGTGCCAGCAGTTTTATACGTATGAACACTGAAGCTTTCTTT. This translates into CASSFIRMNTEAFF. Full variable domain (missing parts from reference TRBV28 and TRBJ1-1): DVKVTQSSRYLVKRTGEKVFLECVQDMDHENMFWYRQDPGLGLRLIYFSYDVKMKEKGDIPEGYSVSREKKERFSLILESASTNQTSMYLCASSFIRMNTEAFFGQGTRLTVV.

V gene TRBV6-5 combines with J gene TRBJ2-7; the match to TRBD2 covers 11 bases. This CDR3 has 16 amino acids. Germline CDR1 MNHEY, CDR2 SVGAGI. V shed 0 bases and J 4 bases; nucleotides not matched to a gene: 5. In DNA form, the CDR3 reads TGTGCCAGCAGTTACTCGATCCCTAGCGGGGGGTACGAGCAGTACTTC. It specifies CASSYSIPSGGYEQYF.

This chain connects TRBV12-3 or TRBV12-4 to TRBJ1-2, with a possible D match to TRBD1 (5 bases). CDR3 length: 13 amino acids. Trimming took 3 bases from V and 7 from J, leaving 12 bases between them. CDR3 bases: TGTGCCAGCAGTTTTTCAGGGTATGGTGGCTACACCTTC. Its protein is CASSFSGYGGYTF.

The chain's CDR3 is CASSSRRTSGRYEQYF. CDR3 nucleotides: TGTGCCAGCAGCTCCCGACGTACTAGCGGGAGATACGAGCAGTACTTC. The chain joins TRBV7-9 to TRBJ2-7; 11 nucleotides align to TRBD2. CDR1 is SEHNR and CDR2 is FQNEAQ in the germline V gene (reference sequence). V was clipped by 4 bases and J by 4 bases; unmatched bases: 9. The CDR3 is 16 amino acids.

The genes are TRBV7-2 and TRBJ2-1, with TRBD2 matching over 10 bases. Germline V gives CDR1 SGHTA, CDR2 FQGNSA. CDR3 size: 14 residues. V trimming: 3 bases; J trimming: 7 bases; junction bases outside the gene matches: 3. The CDR3 region has the DNA TGTGCCAGCAGCTTCAGCGGGGGGGCGAATGAGCAGTTCTTC. Protein: CASSFSGGANEQFF.

The chain couples TRBV6-2 or TRBV6-3 to TRBJ1-2, with 8 nucleotides matching TRBD1. This CDR3 region has 16 residues. Trimming at V came to 2 bases and at J to 6 bases, leaving 11 bases not matched to a gene. Germline CDR1 MNHEY, CDR2 SVGEGT. CDR3 DNA: TGTGCCAGCAGTTACCATGGGGTCGGACAGGGCGATGGCTACACCTTC. It translates to CASSYHGVGQGDGYTF.

The chain joins TRBV7-6 to TRBJ2-5, with 12 bases that match TRBD2. The germline gives CDR1 SGHVS, CDR2 FNYEAQ. V was clipped by 5 bases and J by 5 bases; unmatched bases: 9. The CDR3 contains 16 residues. Here the CDR3 DNA reads TGTGCCAGCAGCCCAGGGGTACTAGCGGGGGGTGAGACCCAGTACTTC. Encoded protein: CASSPGVLAGGETQYF.

The chain is built from TRBV7-9 and TRBJ1-2, with D unresolved. The CDR3 contains 14 residues. V was clipped by 0 bases and J by 1 base, with 6 bases between them. The germline CDR1 and CDR2 sequences are SEHNR and FQNEAQ (reference sequence). CDR3 protein: CASSLAEGNYGYTF. CDR3 nucleotides: TGTGCCAGCAGCTTAGCCGAAGGTAACTATGGCTACACCTTC.

The V gene is TRBV27, the J gene TRBJ1-2; D remains ambiguous. The V gene lost 4 bases and the J gene lost 2 bases, with 8 bases spanning the gap. This CDR3 spans 13 amino acids. Germline CDR1 MNHEY, CDR2 SMNVEV (reference sequence). The CDR3 is CASSYDTNYGYTF. For the CDR3, the DNA is TGTGCCAGCAGTTACGACACGAACTATGGCTACACCTTC.

The chain has TRBV2 and TRBJ1-5; 9 bases agree with TRBD1. V dropped 7 bases and J dropped 7; count of bases not matched to a gene: 11. Germline CDR1 SNHLY, CDR2 FYNNEI. The CDR3 contains 15 residues. The CDR3 region is CASTRTGAINQPQHF. The CDR3 DNA is TGTGCCAGCACACGGACAGGGGCGATCAACCAGCCCCAGCATTTT.